A single sample is the source of the 6 T cell receptor beta chains below, sequenced in a study of human T cells and chemical hapten exposure. Noted time point: healthy volunteer bleed at 6 weeks. It was from unfractionated whole blood that total RNA was extracted. TCRdb analysed the RACE reads with MiXCR anew, one entry per CDR3 protein. The table shows approximately 79,000 distinct CDR3 sequences, with under 10% occurring only once. Sample: whole blood. Receptors originate from a male donor in good health. Some clones in this sample may be carry-over from other donors' samples.

This clonotype was recorded a few times. The chain is built from TRBV5-6 and TRBJ1-4; possible D gene TRBD1, 5 bases. CDR1 and CDR2 (germline): SGHDT, YYEEEE. Trimming removed 3 bases at V and 8 bases at J, with 14 bases between. The CDR3 contains 14 residues. The CDR3 coding sequence is TGTGCCAGCAGCTCAAACGGGAGGGACGAAAAACTGTTTTTT. Translating gives CASSSNGRDEKLFF.

The chain carries TRBV6-5 and TRBJ2-7; D is undetermined. V was cut by 0 bases and J by 4 bases, with 7 bases left in between. This CDR3 is 13 amino acids long. Germline lookup yields CDR1 MNHEY and CDR2 SVGAGI. Here the CDR3 DNA reads TGTGCCAGCAGTTACTCGAAGGGTTACGAGCAGTACTTC. Its translation: CASSYSKGYEQYF.

This clonotype showed up just a few times. The rearrangement links TRBV12-3 or TRBV12-4 to TRBJ1-2; 7 bases are a match to TRBD1. V lost 10 bases and J lost 7; bases outside the gene matches: 18. There are 15 residues in the CDR3. The CDR3 is CATNRGGEERSGYTF. The CDR3 bases are TGTGCCACCAACAGGGGAGGGGAAGAACGGAGTGGCTACACCTTC.

The rearrangement links TRBV7-8 to TRBJ1-5, with 7 bases identical to TRBD1. Germline CDR1 is SGHVS and CDR2 is FQNEAQ. This CDR3 is 16 amino acids long. Losses at the gene ends were 5 bases for V and 9 bases for J; bases not matched to a gene: 16. The CDR3: CASSPQATGRLGPQHF. The CDR3 DNA follows: TGTGCCAGCAGCCCCCAGGCGACAGGGCGCCTAGGGCCCCAGCATTTT.

This chain links TRBV30 with TRBJ2-7, with 7 bases aligning to TRBD1. Unmatched junction bases numbered 12, after V lost 2 bases and J lost 5 bases. The CDR3 loop spans 15 amino acids. Per germline, CDR1 GTSNPN and CDR2 SVGIG (reference sequence). CDR3 amino acids: CAWSKGPDRAHEQYF. The CDR3 DNA follows: TGTGCCTGGAGTAAAGGTCCCGACAGGGCCCACGAGCAGTACTTC. Using reference TRBV30 and TRBJ2-7 for the parts outside the CDR3, the full variable domain is SQTIHQWPATLVQPVGSPLSLECTVEGTSNPNLYWYRQAAGRGLQLLFYSVGIGQISSEVPQNLSASRPQDRQFILSSKKLLLSDSGFYLCAWSKGPDRAHEQYFGPGTRLTVT.

The chain combines TRBV7-9 with TRBJ1-1, with a possible D match to TRBD1 (5 bases). Trimming took 2 bases from V and 7 from J, leaving 14 bases between them. Per the germline V gene, CDR1 is SEHNR and CDR2 is FQNEAQ (reference sequence). CDR3 size: 14 residues. The CDR3 here is CASSLSAGTIEAFF. CDR3 in DNA: TGTGCCAGCAGCTTATCCGCAGGGACCATTGAAGCTTTCTTT. Looking up the rest from reference TRBV7-9 and TRBJ1-1 gives the full variable domain: DTGVSQNPRHKITKRGQNVTFRCDPISEHNRLYWYRQTLGQGPEFLTYFQNEAQLEKSRLLSDRFSAERPKGSFSTLEIQRTEQGDSAMYLCASSLSAGTIEAFFGQGTRLTVV.